These T cell receptor beta chains were read from a single sample in a study of technical replicates of blood from several donors. Only in-frame clones appear in the TCRdb table, and some are missing; sequencing was by immunoSEQ multiplex PCR. The sample holds approximately 78,000 clones, about 95% seen once. Material for sequencing was T cells isolated from PBMCs. Every receptor here comes from a human donor in good health. The CDR3 runs from the conserved cysteine through the conserved F or W. The D gene is left open where the match is weak. Expanded clones are given a class, and other clones once, few, many or no size at all.

J gene: TRBJ2-7; D gene: -; V gene: TRBV6-6; clone size: -; CDR3 DNA: TGTGCCAGCAGCCCCCTCGGCAGGGGCAACGAGCAGTACTTC; CDR3 protein: CASSPLGRGNEQYF
J gene: TRBJ1-5; D gene: -; V gene: TRBV7-9; clone size: -; CDR3 DNA: TGTGCCAGCAGTAAGGAGGTTGGGAGGGTGGGCAATCAGCCCCAGCATTTT; CDR3 protein: CASSKEVGRVGNQPQHF
J gene: TRBJ1-5; D gene: TRBD1; V gene: TRBV15; clone size: -; CDR3 DNA: TGTGCCACCAGCAGAGATTCGGGACAGGGGTATGAGTCAGGTCAGCCCCAGCATTTT; CDR3 protein: CATSRDSGQGYESGQPQHF
J gene: TRBJ2-2; D gene: -; V gene: TRBV7-7; clone size: -; CDR3 DNA: TGTGCCAGCAGCTTGCAGGGGACCGGGGAGCTGTTTTTT; CDR3 protein: CASSLQGTGELFF
J gene: TRBJ2-5; D gene: -; V gene: TRBV6-5; clone size: -; CDR3 DNA: TGTGCCAGCAGTTACCCCAGGGGGGCCGGAGAGACCCAGTACTTC; CDR3 protein: CASSYPRGAGETQYF
J gene: TRBJ2-5; D gene: -; V gene: TRBV7-9; clone size: -; CDR3 DNA: TGTGCCAGTGGCAGGGCCGAGGGGGCCCAGTACTTC; CDR3 protein: CASGRAEGAQYF
J gene: TRBJ2-7; D gene: TRBD1; V gene: TRBV28; clone size: few; CDR3 DNA: TGTGCCAGCAGTTTAGTTGGGACAGGCATGTACGAGCAGTACTTC; CDR3 protein: CASSLVGTGMYEQYF
J gene: TRBJ1-5; D gene: TRBD1; V gene: TRBV6-1; clone size: -; CDR3 DNA: TGTGCCAGCAGTGAGAGGGTCCTAGGGGGCGAGAGGCAGCCCCAGCATTTT; CDR3 protein: CASSERVLGGERQPQHF
J gene: TRBJ2-7; D gene: TRBD2; V gene: TRBV27; clone size: -; CDR3 DNA: TGTGCCAGCGGCACCCCAATACAACGCGGGAGCTCCTACGAGCAGTACTTC; CDR3 protein: CASGTPIQRGSSYEQYF
J gene: TRBJ2-3; D gene: -; V gene: TRBV28; clone size: -; CDR3 DNA: TGTGCCAGCACCGAGGCCCGCCACACTACCGCTACGCAGTATTTT; CDR3 protein: CASTEARHTTATQYF
J gene: TRBJ2-7; D gene: TRBD1; V gene: TRBV7-9; clone size: -; CDR3 DNA: TGTGCCAGCAGTTCCCCCGGGACAGCCCCCTACGAGCAGTACTTC; CDR3 protein: CASSSPGTAPYEQYF
J gene: TRBJ2-1; D gene: TRBD2; V gene: TRBV30; clone size: -; CDR3 DNA: TGTGCCTCTTTCCCTAGCGGGGGCACATCAGAGCAGTTCTTC; CDR3 protein: CASFPSGGTSEQFF
J gene: TRBJ2-7; D gene: -; V gene: TRBV5-8; clone size: -; CDR3 DNA: TGTGCCAGCCATGTGCAGTACTTC; CDR3 protein: CASHVQYF
J gene: TRBJ2-1; D gene: -; V gene: TRBV5-1; clone size: -; CDR3 DNA: TGCGCCAGCAGCATTGACCCGGGACTCGCCTACAATGAGCAGTTCTTC; CDR3 protein: CASSIDPGLAYNEQFF
J gene: TRBJ2-7; D gene: -; V gene: TRBV4-2; clone size: -; CDR3 DNA: TGTGCCAGCAGCCAAGATCAGGGCCCCTACGAGCAGTACTTC; CDR3 protein: CASSQDQGPYEQYF
J gene: TRBJ2-5; D gene: TRBD1; V gene: TRBV5-1; clone size: -; CDR3 DNA: TGCGCCAGCAGCTTCAACCCGGACAGGGAGAAAGAGACCCAGTACTTC; CDR3 protein: CASSFNPDREKETQYF